Below, 21 T cell receptor beta chains from the same sample are listed, as sequenced in a study of control samples from healthy donors and cancer patients. The table came from immunoSEQ multiplex PCR; TCRdb's copy has only in-frame clones and leaves some out. The sample carries more than 95,000 clones, 75% to 90% recorded once. The sequencing input was PBMCs. The receptors derive from a woman between 50 and 59 years old with colorectal cancer.

The chain employs TRBV7-3 and TRBJ2-5; D call uncertain. This CDR3 has 15 residues. Looked up from germline, CDR1 is SGHTA and CDR2 is FQGTGA. V was cut by 2 bases and J by 2 bases, with 12 bases left in between. The CDR3 bases are TGTGCCAGCAGCTTAGGCGGTGGTAAACAAGAGACCCAGTACTTC. The encoded protein is CASSLGGGKQETQYF.

The CDR3 spells CASSPRGGRGEDTQYF. CDR3 bases: TGTGCCAGCAGCCCCCGAGGGGGCAGAGGAGAAGATACGCAGTATTTT. The chain employs TRBV9 and TRBJ2-3; 7 bases map to TRBD1. CDR3 length: 16 amino acids. Trimming removed 4 bases from V and 5 bases from J; junction bases left unmatched: 13. Germline CDR1 is SGDLS and CDR2 is YYNGEE.

V usage is TRBV3-1 (or the pseudogene TRBV3-2) and J usage is TRBJ2-7; D is tentatively TRBD1 or TRBD2 (5 bases each). Trimming cost V 4 bases and J 2 bases, with 15 bases left between them. CDR3 length: 15 residues. Germline CDR1 is LGHDT and CDR2 is YNNKEL (reference sequence). The CDR3 sequence: CASSLRDANPYEQYF. In nucleotides, the CDR3 is TGTGCCAGCAGCCTCCGGGACGCAAACCCCTACGAGCAGTACTTC.

The chain carries TRBV6-6 and TRBJ1-5; TRBD1 agrees at 8 bases. After removal of 6 bases from V and 6 bases from J, the junction contained 7 bases not matched to a gene. Looked up from germline, CDR1 is MNHNY and CDR2 is SVGAGI (reference sequence). The length of the CDR3 is 14 residues. The CDR3 DNA follows: TGTGCCAGCAGCCCGGACAGGGACGGTCAGCCCCAGCATTTT. This sequence encodes CASSPDRDGQPQHF.

The CDR3 region is CSVDRGGTGELFF. CDR3 bases: TGCAGCGTCGACAGGGGTGGTACCGGGGAGCTGTTTTTT. The V call is TRBV29-1, the J call TRBJ2-2, with 8 bases fitting TRBD1. Per the germline V gene, CDR1 is SQVTM and CDR2 is ANQGSEA. With V trimmed by 6 bases and J by 5 bases, 5 bases remained unmatched. The CDR3 runs 13 residues.

The chain carries TRBV7-3 and TRBJ2-7, with a weak D call TRBD2 (5 bases). V lost 0 bases to trimming and J lost 5 bases, with 8 bases between them. Per germline, CDR1 SGHTA and CDR2 FQGTGA. The CDR3 is 13 residues long. In nucleotides, the CDR3 is TGTGCCAGCAGCTTAACGAGGGTCCACGAGCAGTACTTC. Its protein is CASSLTRVHEQYF.

This chain links TRBV6-5 with TRBJ1-1, with D uncertain. Trimming took 5 bases from V and 3 from J, leaving 4 bases between them. Per the germline V gene, CDR1 is MNHEY and CDR2 is SVGAGI. This CDR3 is 11 amino acids long. This chain's CDR3 is CASSPDTEAFF. The CDR3 DNA reads TGTGCCAGCAGTCCAGACACTGAAGCTTTCTTT.

The V and J genes are TRBV6-5 and TRBJ2-3; weak D call: TRBD1 (6 bases). Germline assignment: CDR1 MNHEY and CDR2 SVGAGI. CDR3 length equals 15 residues. V dropped 6 bases and J dropped 1 base, with 14 bases sitting between them. The CDR3 coding sequence is TGTGCCAGCAGACTAGGGGGTATTGGCACAGATACGCAGTATTTT. Its protein product is CASRLGGIGTDTQYF.

The rearrangement joins TRBV12-3 or TRBV12-4 to TRBJ1-1; unclear D gene. The CDR3 runs 11 residues. V was shortened by 6 bases and J by 2 bases, with 4 bases between the two germline ends. CDR3 nucleotide sequence: TGTGCCAGCAGCGAAAACACTGAAGCTTTCTTT. This sequence encodes CASSENTEAFF.

The chain couples TRBV10-1 to TRBJ2-7; 9 positions match TRBD2. This CDR3 is 13 amino acids long. Germline V CDR1 and CDR2: WNHNN, SYGVQD (reference sequence). J lost 4 bases, V lost 2 bases, and 0 bases had no gene match. CDR3 protein: CASSETSGYEQYF. The CDR3 DNA reads TGCGCCAGCAGTGAGACTAGCGGGTACGAGCAGTACTTC.

The CDR3: CASSGVGSSLRYGYTF. The CDR3 DNA reads as TGTGCCAGCAGTGGAGTAGGGTCGAGCTTGAGGTATGGCTACACCTTC. The chain has TRBV28 and TRBJ1-2; no reliable D call. The V end lost 5 bases, the J end lost 5 bases, and 21 bases lay between the germline ends. From germline, CDR1 is MDHEN and CDR2 SYDVKM. There are 16 residues in the CDR3.

The rearrangement joins TRBV12-3 or TRBV12-4 to TRBJ1-1; D not certain. The CDR3 has 13 residues. Trimming pared 8 bases from V and 0 bases from J, leaving 10 bases between. The CDR3 region is CASYLSVNTEAFF. Here the CDR3 DNA reads TGTGCCAGCTATCTGTCGGTGAACACTGAAGCTTTCTTT.

V and J are TRBV5-1 and TRBJ2-7, with D tentatively TRBD2 (5 bases). This CDR3 comprises 15 residues. The V end lost 0 bases, the J end lost 0 bases, and 10 bases lay between the germline ends. CDR1 and CDR2 (germline): SGHRS, YFSETQ. DNA for the CDR3: TGCGCCAGCAGCTTGGATCGGGGAAGCTCCTACGAGCAGTACTTC. Its translation is CASSLDRGSSYEQYF.

The gene calls are TRBV4-2 and TRBJ2-5; D gene unclear. Germline values: CDR1 LGHNA, CDR2 YNFKEQ. V shed 1 base and J shed 9 bases, with 12 bases lying between them. CDR3 length: 13 residues. The CDR3 is CASSQGLWAAQYF. DNA for the CDR3: TGTGCCAGCAGCCAAGGACTTTGGGCGGCCCAGTACTTC.

A single count supports this clone. The J gene is TRBJ1-2, the V gene TRBV29-1; no reliable D call. CDR3 size: 14 residues. From germline, CDR1 is SQVTM and CDR2 ANQGSEA. Trimming took off 3 bases at V and 2 bases at J, with 13 bases between the two ends. As DNA, the CDR3 is TGCAGCGTTGATGGTGGCAGCGGGAACTATGGCTACACCTTC. Its translation: CSVDGGSGNYGYTF.

This clone is a singleton in its sample. This chain uses TRBV18 with TRBJ2-1; D possibly corresponds to TRBD2 (7 bases). Germline V lookup: CDR1 KGHSH, CDR2 LQKENI. Trimming took off 0 bases at V and 7 bases at J, with 19 bases between the two ends. The CDR3 runs 17 residues. CDR3 bases: TGTGCCAGCTCACCACCCGGAGGGGGAGGGCCTCGGAATGAGCAGTTCTTC. Translated, it gives CASSPPGGGGPRNEQFF.

On this clone: The sample holds other DNA sequences that translate to the same CDR3. This chain uses TRBV28 with TRBJ2-7; D not certain. The CDR3 is 11 residues long. Trimming took off 4 bases at V and 2 bases at J, with 3 bases between the two ends. Germline V gene sequence: CDR1 MDHEN, CDR2 SYDVKM. The CDR3 bases are TGTGCCAGCAGTTATGCCTACGAGCAGTACTTC. This encodes CASSYAYEQYF.

This chain joins TRBV25-1 and TRBJ1-4; D gene uncertain. Per germline, CDR1 MGHDK and CDR2 SYGVNS. Trimming pared 3 bases from V and 5 bases from J, leaving 7 bases between. The CDR3 loop spans 13 amino acids. DNA for the CDR3: TGTGCCAGCAGTGATGTACAGAATGAAAAACTGTTTTTT. Protein sequence: CASSDVQNEKLFF.

The V and J genes are TRBV12-3 or TRBV12-4 and TRBJ1-5, with D maybe TRBD1 (6 bases). V was clipped by 6 bases and J by 6 bases, with 12 bases between them. CDR3 size: 13 residues. CDR3 coding DNA: TGTGCCAGCAGGAAGGACAGCCGTCAGCCCCAGCATTTT. It translates to CASRKDSRQPQHF.

V usage is TRBV30 and J usage is TRBJ1-1; TRBD1 agrees at 7 bases. CDR3 length: 15 amino acids. Germline CDR1 GTSNPN, CDR2 SVGIG (reference sequence). The V and J ends lost 1 base and 7 bases, in that order; junction bases with no gene match: 12. The CDR3 nucleotides are TGTGCCTGGAGTGGGGGTAACAGGGGAAAGGATGAAGCTTTCTTT. It codes for CAWSGGNRGKDEAFF.

The rearrangement uses TRBV5-1 and TRBJ2-7, with D perhaps TRBD1 or TRBD2 (5 bases each). The CDR3 spans 15 residues. Germline CDR1 reads SGHRS; CDR2 reads YFSETQ. V was shortened by 0 bases and J by 2 bases, with 12 bases between the two germline ends. This CDR3 reads CASSLEGTAPYEQYF. As DNA, the CDR3 is TGCGCCAGCAGCTTGGAGGGGACGGCGCCCTACGAGCAGTACTTC.